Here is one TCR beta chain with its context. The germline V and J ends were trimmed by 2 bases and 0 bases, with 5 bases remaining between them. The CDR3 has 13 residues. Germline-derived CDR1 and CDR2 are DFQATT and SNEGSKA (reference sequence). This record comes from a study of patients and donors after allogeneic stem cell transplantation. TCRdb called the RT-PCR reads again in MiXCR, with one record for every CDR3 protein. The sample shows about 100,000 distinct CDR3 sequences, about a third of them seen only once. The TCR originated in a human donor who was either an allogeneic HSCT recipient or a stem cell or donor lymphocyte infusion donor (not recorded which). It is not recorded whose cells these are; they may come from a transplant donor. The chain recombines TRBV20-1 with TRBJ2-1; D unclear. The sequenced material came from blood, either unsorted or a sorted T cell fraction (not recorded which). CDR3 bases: TGCAGTGCTAGACTTAGCTCCTACAATGAGCAGTTCTTC. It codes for CSARLSSYNEQFF.